These T cell receptor beta chains were read from a single sample in a study of blood T cell repertoires in COVID-19. Assay: immunoSEQ multiplex PCR; the TCRdb copy retains only in-frame clones and omits some. The sample has around 150,000 clones; approximately 82% are singletons. The sequencing sample was made of peripheral blood. The origin of the receptors is a man in his sixties who had recovered from COVID-19. CDR3s include the opening cysteine and the closing phenylalanine or tryptophan. D genes are given only for firm matches. A row's size may be missing; if present it is once, few, many or a size class.

>TRBV12-2|-|-|TRBJ2-7
TGTGCAAGTCGGCTTAAAGCACTAGCGGGAGGGGGCGAGCAGTACTTC
CASRLKALAGGGEQYF
>TRBV5-5|TRBD1|-|TRBJ2-7
TGTGCCAGCAGCTTAGGGGACAGATACGAGCAGTACTTC
CASSLGDRYEQYF
>TRBV19|-|-|TRBJ2-7
TGTGCCAGTAGCGACCACCGACAGATCTACGAGCAGTACTTC
CASSDHRQIYEQYF
>TRBV19|-|-|TRBJ1-2
TGTGCCAGTAGTATAGCCAGGTCAGACTATGGCTACACCTTC
CASSIARSDYGYTF
>TRBV5-1|-|-|TRBJ2-1
TGCGCCAGCAGCTTGGCTCAGGGGATGGGCTACAATGAGCAGTTCTTC
CASSLAQGMGYNEQFF
>TRBV19|TRBD2|-|TRBJ2-1
TGTGCCAGTAGTAGGGTTCGGGGACGGGGACAGACTAGCGGGGGGCAGTTCTTC
CASSRVRGRGQTSGGQFF
>TRBV7-2|-|-|TRBJ2-1
TGTGCCAGCAGCCCGTTGTCCCGGAGCTCCTACAATGAGCAGTTCTTC
CASSPLSRSSYNEQFF
>TRBV27|-|-|TRBJ2-7
TGTGCCACCGGTTCGAGCTCCTACGAGCAGTACTTC
CATGSSSYEQYF
>TRBV5-1|-|-|TRBJ2-2
TGCGCCAGCAGCTTGGATCTCGGGGAGCTGTTTTTT
CASSLDLGELFF
>TRBV12-5|TRBD2|-|TRBJ2-1
TGTGCTAGTGGTTCGTCGGGAGGTAGCGATGAGCAGTTCTTC
CASGSSGGSDEQFF
>TRBV7-3|TRBD1|few|TRBJ2-1
TGTGCCAGCAGCTTGTCCGGGACAGGGGCCTACAATGAGCAGTTCTTC
CASSLSGTGAYNEQFF
>TRBV7-9|TRBD1|-|TRBJ1-2
TGTGCCAGCAGCTTGGGACAGACTAACTATGGCTACACCTTC
CASSLGQTNYGYTF
>TRBV4-3|TRBD2|-|TRBJ2-7
TGCGCCAGCAGCCTGAGGACTAGCAGGTACTCCTACGAGCAGTACTTC
CASSLRTSRYSYEQYF
>TRBV7-9|TRBD1|few|TRBJ2-1
TGTGCCAGCAGCTACCGGGACAGGGGGAATGAGCAGTTCTTC
CASSYRDRGNEQFF
>TRBV28|TRBD2|-|TRBJ2-5
TGTGCCAGCATCCTAAAGAGGGAGGGAGGAGAGACCCAGTACTTC
CASILKREGGETQYF
>TRBV5-1|TRBD1|once|TRBJ1-2
TGCGCCAGCAGCTTGGGGCAGGGGGGCGGCTACACCTTC
CASSLGQGGGYTF
>TRBV6-2/TRBV6-3|TRBD2|few|TRBJ2-7
TGTGCCAGCAGCAAACTAGCGGGAGACTACGAGCAGTACTTC
CASSKLAGDYEQYF
>TRBV19|TRBD2|few|TRBJ2-1
TGTGCCAGTAGTATAGCCGGGGAGGGACTAGCTTTCAATGAGCAGTTCTTC
CASSIAGEGLAFNEQFF
>TRBV14|TRBD1|-|TRBJ1-6
TGTGCCAGCAGCCAAGATATCAGGGGGAATTCACCCCTCCACTTT
CASSQDIRGNSPLHF
>TRBV6-7|TRBD1|-|TRBJ1-2
TGTGCCAGCAGTTCCCCGGGACAGTATGGCTACACCTTC
CASSSPGQYGYTF
>TRBV19|TRBD1|-|TRBJ1-3
TGTGCCAGTAGCCTCATGGGACAGGCGCTTTCTGGAAACACCATATATTTT
CASSLMGQALSGNTIYF
>TRBV5-4|TRBD2|-|TRBJ2-1
TGTGCCAGCAGCTACTATAGCGGGGGGACCTACAATGAGCAGTTCTTC
CASSYYSGGTYNEQFF
>TRBV5-8|-|few|TRBJ2-7
TGTGCCAGCAGCTTGAGGACACAAACTATCTACGAGCAGTACTTC
CASSLRTQTIYEQYF
>TRBV6-2/TRBV6-3|TRBD1|-|TRBJ1-5
TGTGCCAGCACCCCGGACAGGGGGCGGGCCCAGCATTTT
CASTPDRGRAQHF
>TRBV6-2/TRBV6-3|-|few|TRBJ2-6
TGTGCCAGCAGTGGGTCCGAGGGATCTGGGGCCAACGTCCTGACTTTC
CASSGSEGSGANVLTF
>TRBV27|-|-|TRBJ2-1
TGTGCCAGCAGTCGCCGGGATGGGGCCTACAATGAGCAGTTCTTC
CASSRRDGAYNEQFF
>TRBV5-1|TRBD1|-|TRBJ2-2
TGCGCCAGCAGCTTGGGGACAGGGGGCTACACCGGGGAGCTGTTTTTT
CASSLGTGGYTGELFF
>TRBV14|TRBD2|once|TRBJ2-3
TGTGCCAGCAGCCAAGGACCGGGACTAGCGGGGGGACGCAACCAGTATTTT
CASSQGPGLAGGRNQYF
>TRBV5-1|TRBD1|many|TRBJ1-1
TGCGCCAGCAGCGCGACAGGGGGAACAACTGAAGCTTTCTTT
CASSATGGTTEAFF
>TRBV28|-|-|TRBJ2-7
TGTGCCAGCAGTCCACCATCGACAGGAGAGCAGTACTTC
CASSPPSTGEQYF
>TRBV5-1|-|-|TRBJ2-1
TGCGCCAGCAGACGGGACACGGGGCGGAATGAGCAGTTCTTC
CASRRDTGRNEQFF
>TRBV9|-|-|TRBJ2-5
TGTGCCAGCAGCCTAAGGGGGGAGACCCAGTACTTC
CASSLRGETQYF
>TRBV9|TRBD1|-|TRBJ1-4
TGTGCCAGCAGCGTAGGAACAGGGGGCAATGGGGATGAAAAACTGTTTTTT
CASSVGTGGNGDEKLFF
>TRBV25-1|-|-|TRBJ2-7
TGTGCCAGCAGTGCAGCCGGGGCCTACGAGCAGTACTTC
CASSAAGAYEQYF
>TRBV4-3|TRBD2|-|TRBJ2-4
TGCGCCAGCAGCCAAGTATTACCTAGCGGGGCGCTAGCCAAAAACATTCAGTACTTC
CASSQVLPSGALAKNIQYF
>TRBV7-8|-|-|TRBJ2-3
TGTGCCAGCAGCTTATTTGTGGGCGGGGCGGGAGATACGCAGTATTTT
CASSLFVGGAGDTQYF
>TRBV18|-|-|TRBJ1-5
TGTGCCAGCTCACCGGGGGCCAATCAGCCCCAGCATTTT
CASSPGANQPQHF
>TRBV2|-|once|TRBJ2-2
TGTGCCAGCAGCCCAAGTAGCACCGGGGAGCTGTTTTTT
CASSPSSTGELFF
>TRBV6-5|TRBD1|-|TRBJ1-2
TGTGCCAGCGGAATCCCTGGACAGGGCTCTGGCTACACCTTC
CASGIPGQGSGYTF
>TRBV7-2|TRBD2|-|TRBJ2-1
TGTGCCAGCAGCTTAGCAGCGGGAGCTGGCGATGAGCAGTTCTTC
CASSLAAGAGDEQFF
>TRBV24-1|TRBD1|-|TRBJ2-2
TGTGCCACCAGTGAGACAGGGGACACCGGGGAGCTGTTTTTT
CATSETGDTGELFF
>TRBV5-5|TRBD1|-|TRBJ1-2
TGTGCCAGCAGCTTGGTAGAGACAGGGTTCTATGGCTACACCTTC
CASSLVETGFYGYTF
>TRBV5-1|TRBD2|-|TRBJ2-5
TGCGCCAGCAGCTTGGCTAGCGGGGGGGAAGAGACCCAGTACTTC
CASSLASGGEETQYF
>TRBV19|-|-|TRBJ2-3
TGTGCCAGTAGTATAGAAGCCAGAGCGCCCGAAAGCACAGATACGCAGTATTTT
CASSIEARAPESTDTQYF